This T cell receptor (beta chain) emerged from a study of T cell responses to AZD1222 COVID-19 vaccine. The study's findings and limits: Of the AZD1222 recipients, only 5 to 7 were seropositive at baseline. Donors, mostly white British, included more females; clonal diversity was possibly underestimated. A reported finding is that nearly half of spike-specific TCRs target unmutated variant regions.

The repertoire was sequenced with immunoSEQ multiplex PCR; TCRdb's copy has only in-frame clones and lacks some. The sample comprises more than 85,000 clones, approximately 87% of which are singletons, and roughly 4.4% rests with the top ten. This CDR3 contains 15 residues. CDR1 is SGHNT and CDR2 is YYREEE in the germline V gene (reference sequence). Trimming removed 2 bases at V and 1 base at J, with 11 bases between. As for this clone: What it binds is unknown.

The V call is TRBV5-4, the J call TRBJ2-3; D possibly corresponds to TRBD2 (5 bases). Specimen: peripheral blood, collected 28 days after the second AZD1222 dose. This sequence originates from an adult who received the AZD1222 COVID-19 vaccine. The CDR3 coding sequence is TGTGCCAGCAGCTTCGAGGGTTCCCGCACAGATACGCAGTATTTT. It codes for CASSFEGSRTDTQYF. The full variable domain, with the rest looked up from reference TRBV5-4 and TRBJ2-3, is ETGVTQSPTHLIKTRGQQVTLRCSSQSGHNTVSWYQQALGQGPQFIFQYYREEENGRGNFPPRFSGLQFPNYSSELNVNALELDDSALYLCASSFEGSRTDTQYFGPGTRLTVL.